Included here is one TCR beta chain sequence, with context. The antigen remains unidentified. This entry is derived from a study of cytomegalovirus exposure and HLA in healthy donors. Study-wide points: Earlier analysis yielded a pattern in which most TCR beta V segments were productive about 90% or about 30% of the time. Researchers reported in a later analysis that common viral pathogens appeared linked to several top clusters.

In the PCR, 60 Vbeta and 13 Jbeta primers were used. Clones were read by immunoSEQ multiplex PCR, and TCRdb kept only the in-frame ones, dropping some. The table for this sample gives more than 85,000 clones. Germline CDR1 reads SGHRS; CDR2 reads YFSETQ. Germline trimming cut 4 bases from V and 5 bases from J; bases unmatched to any gene: 10. The CDR3 has 15 residues. The chain employs TRBV5-1 and TRBJ1-2; 8 bases line up with TRBD1. Sequences were obtained from PBMCs. The TCR originated in a girl aged 10 to 17 in good health and CMV-seropositive. DNA for the CDR3: TGCGCCAGCAGCAGCGGACAGGGCGACTTTTATGGCTACACCTTC. Residues: CASSSGQGDFYGYTF. The full variable domain, with the rest looked up from reference TRBV5-1 and TRBJ1-2, is KAGVTQTPRYLIKTRGQQVTLSCSPISGHRSVSWYQQTPGQGLQFLFEYFSETQRNKGNFPGRFSGRQFSNSRSEMNVSTLELGDSALYLCASSSGQGDFYGYTFGSGTRLTVV.